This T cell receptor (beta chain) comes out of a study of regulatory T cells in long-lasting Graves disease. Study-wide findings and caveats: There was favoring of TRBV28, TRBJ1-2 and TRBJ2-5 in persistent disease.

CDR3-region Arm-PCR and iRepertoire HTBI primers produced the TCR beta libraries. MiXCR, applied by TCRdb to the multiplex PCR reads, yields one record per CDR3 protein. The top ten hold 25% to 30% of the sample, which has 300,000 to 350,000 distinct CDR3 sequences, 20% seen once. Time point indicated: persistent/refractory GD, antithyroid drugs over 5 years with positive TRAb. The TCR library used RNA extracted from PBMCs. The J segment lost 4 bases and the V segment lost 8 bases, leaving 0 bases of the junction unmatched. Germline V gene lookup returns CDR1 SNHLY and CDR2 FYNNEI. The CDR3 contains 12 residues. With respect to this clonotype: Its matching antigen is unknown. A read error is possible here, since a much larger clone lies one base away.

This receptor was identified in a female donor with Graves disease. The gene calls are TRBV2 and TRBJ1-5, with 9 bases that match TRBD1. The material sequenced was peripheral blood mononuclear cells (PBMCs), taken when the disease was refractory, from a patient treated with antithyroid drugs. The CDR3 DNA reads TGTGCCAGCGGGACAGGGAATCAGCCCCAGCATTTT. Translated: CASGTGNQPQHF.